The 17 T cell receptor beta chains given below trace back to one sample, sequenced in a study of T cells in Graves' hyperthyroidism and ophthalmopathy. Amplification targeted TCR beta CDR3 regions from RNA transcripts. First-round RT-PCR with HTBI primers amplified the TCR CDR3 region. TCRdb reprocessed the multiplex PCR reads via MiXCR and lists one record per CDR3 protein. The sample includes around 700,000 distinct CDR3 sequences, about 19% of them seen just once. Material for sequencing was blood. Receptors originate from a woman between 45 and 60 years old with Graves' hyperthyroidism that later progressed to Graves' ophthalmopathy.

This clonotype was detected many times. This sequence joins TRBV6-1 and TRBJ1-1; weak D call: TRBD1 (5 bases). CDR1 MNHNS and CDR2 SASEGT come from the germline V gene. V was shortened by 6 bases and J by 3 bases, with 23 bases between the two germline ends. This CDR3 has 17 residues. CDR3 sequence (DNA): TGTGCCAGCAGGAGGGGCGGGTTTCAGGGAGGACACACTGAAGCTTTCTTT. Amino acids: CASRRGGFQGGHTEAFF.

This clonotype was detected a few times. The chain recombines TRBV5-1 with TRBJ2-3; tentatively, D is TRBD2 (6 bases). Trimming removed 1 base from V and 1 base from J, with 10 bases in between. Germline loops: CDR1 SGHRS, CDR2 YFSETQ. The CDR3 sequence is 15 residues long. The chain's CDR3 is CASSLRVAGTDTQYF. The CDR3 bases are TGCGCCAGCAGCTTGAGAGTAGCGGGCACAGATACGCAGTATTTT.

This clonotype was counted many times. The genes are TRBV5-1 and TRBJ2-5; D remains ambiguous. V lost 4 bases and J lost 5, with 15 bases in between. This CDR3 has 14 residues. From germline, CDR1 is SGHRS and CDR2 YFSETQ. In nucleotides, the CDR3 is TGCGCCAGCAGCCCCGGCCCCCCGACCGAGACCCAGTACTTC. It specifies CASSPGPPTETQYF.

The rearrangement uses TRBV7-9 and TRBJ2-1, with D possibly being TRBD2 (6 bases). V lost 6 bases to trimming and J lost 8 bases, with 20 bases between them. Germline CDR1 reads SEHNR; CDR2 reads FQNEAQ (reference sequence). The CDR3 extends over 15 amino acids. CDR3 region: CASRAIRDLLYEQFF. CDR3 DNA sequence: TGTGCCAGCAGGGCTATTCGGGACTTACTATATGAGCAGTTCTTC.

V gene TRBV15 combines with J gene TRBJ2-7; 7 nucleotides line up with TRBD1. The junction had 5 bases not matched to a gene; V was cut back by 2 bases and J by 1 base. Germline CDR1 and CDR2: LNHNV and YYDKDF (reference sequence). The length of the CDR3 is 15 residues. The chain's CDR3 is CATSRSTGSSYEQYF. The CDR3 DNA reads as TGTGCCACCAGCAGATCGACAGGGAGTTCCTACGAGCAGTACTTC.

This clonotype has more than one count but fewer than ten. CDR3 nucleotide sequence: TGTGCCAGCAGTTTCAAGGGGGCGCCGGACACCGGGGAGCTGTTTTTT. As protein: CASSFKGAPDTGELFF. This chain uses TRBV12-3 or TRBV12-4 with TRBJ2-2; 7 bases are shared with TRBD1. V gave up 3 bases and J gave up 3 bases; unmatched junction bases: 7. The CDR3 covers 16 residues.

In its sample, this clonotype was seen many times. CDR3 region: CASRKWTSGYNEQFF. The CDR3, as DNA: TGTGCCAGCAGAAAGTGGACTAGCGGTTACAATGAGCAGTTCTTC. The rearrangement joins TRBV2 to TRBJ2-1; 10 bases agree with TRBD2. CDR1 is SNHLY and CDR2 is FYNNEI in the germline V gene. The CDR3 runs to 15 residues. J was trimmed by 4 bases and V by 6 bases; bases with no gene match: 6.

The rearrangement uses TRBV4-1 and TRBJ1-2; perhaps TRBD1 as D (5 bases). Trimming pared 0 bases from V and 2 bases from J, leaving 10 bases between. The CDR3 is made up of 15 amino acids. Germline CDR1 MGHRA, CDR2 YSYEKL. DNA for the CDR3: TGCGCCAGCAGCCAAGATTCGTGGACAAACTATGGCTACACCTTC. Encoded protein: CASSQDSWTNYGYTF.

This clonotype was detected a few times. The rearrangement uses TRBV20-1 and TRBJ2-1, with 9 nucleotides matching TRBD2. Germline V lookup: CDR1 DFQATT, CDR2 SNEGSKA (reference sequence). This CDR3 spans 14 amino acids. J was trimmed by 4 bases and V by 5 bases; bases with no gene match: 6. DNA for the CDR3: TGCAGTGCTTTTGAGACTAGCGGTTACAATGAGCAGTTCTTC. Translated: CSAFETSGYNEQFF.

This clonotype was counted only a few times. This rearrangement joins TRBV15 to TRBJ2-3, with 8 bases aligning to TRBD2. Trimming removed 3 bases from V and 6 bases from J; junction bases left unmatched: 5. Germline assignment: CDR1 LNHNV and CDR2 YYDKDF (reference sequence). The CDR3 runs 14 residues. The CDR3 DNA reads TGTGCCACCAGCAGGCGGACTAGCCGGGATACGCAGTATTTT. Its protein product is CATSRRTSRDTQYF.

The chain couples TRBV6-1 to TRBJ1-4; 8 bases are shared with TRBD1. The J segment lost 11 bases and the V segment lost 6 bases, leaving 17 bases of the junction unmatched. Germline CDR1 is MNHNS and CDR2 is SASEGT. CDR3 length: 16 residues. DNA of the CDR3: TGTGCCAGCAGATCCCCGGGACAGGCCACCGTAGGGAAACTGTTTTTT. Translation gives CASRSPGQATVGKLFF.

This clonotype was seen at least ten times. V is TRBV3-1 and J is TRBJ2-1; D gene uncertain. Trimming shortened V by 4 bases and J by 8 bases, and 12 bases separated the two germline ends. The CDR3 is 13 residues long. The V gene's germline CDR1 is LGHDT and CDR2 YNNKEL (reference sequence). The CDR3: CASSPKVIDEQFF. The CDR3 nucleotides are TGTGCCAGCAGCCCGAAGGTAATAGATGAGCAGTTCTTC.

This clonotype has ten or more counts. The chain is built from TRBV2 and TRBJ1-5; D unresolved. The germline CDR1 and CDR2 sequences are SNHLY and FYNNEI. V was trimmed by 8 bases and J by 7 bases, leaving 15 bases between them. There are 13 residues in the CDR3. The CDR3 loop reads CASRLSRVQPQHF. In DNA form, the CDR3 reads TGTGCCAGCCGCCTCTCTCGGGTACAGCCCCAGCATTTT.

Only a few counts were recorded for this clonotype. The CDR3 protein is CASSSQLRGPEEKLFF. In DNA, the CDR3 is TGTGCCAGCAGCTCCCAACTCCGGGGTCCGGAGGAAAAACTGTTTTTT. The chain uses TRBV7-9 and TRBJ1-4; D is unclear. Per the germline V gene, CDR1 is SEHNR and CDR2 is FQNEAQ (reference sequence). The CDR3 is made up of 16 amino acids. V was trimmed by 4 bases and J by 8 bases, leaving 20 bases between them.

The chain couples TRBV2 to TRBJ1-1, with 11 bases identical to TRBD1. Germline loops: CDR1 SNHLY, CDR2 FYNNEI. Trimming removed 8 bases from V and 1 base from J; junction bases left unmatched: 6. The CDR3 covers 15 residues. The CDR3 spells CASLDRGPRNTEAFF. For the CDR3, the DNA is TGTGCCAGCCTGGACAGGGGGCCACGGAACACTGAAGCTTTCTTT.

The V and J genes are TRBV9 and TRBJ1-2; D not resolved. Trimming took 4 bases from V and 6 from J, leaving 19 bases between them. This CDR3 is built from 15 residues. Germline CDR1 is SGDLS and CDR2 is YYNGEE. CDR3 sequence: CASSTSPGGINGYTF. For the CDR3, the DNA is TGTGCCAGCAGCACCTCCCCGGGAGGGATCAATGGCTACACCTTC.

The gene calls are TRBV14 and TRBJ2-2; tentatively, D is TRBD1 (6 bases). The CDR3 is 13 amino acids. Germline V gene data show CDR1 as SGHDN and CDR2 as FVKESK. V was pared by 10 bases and J by 7 bases, with 16 bases between. CDR3 bases: TGTGCCACCTACGGGACAAAAAACGGGGAGCTGTTTTTT. Protein product: CATYGTKNGELFF. The full variable domain, its missing parts supplied by reference TRBV14 and TRBJ2-2, is EAGVTQFPSHSVIEKGQTVTLRCDPISGHDNLYWYRRVMGKEIKFLLHFVKESKQDESGMPNNRFLAERTGGTYSTLKVQPAELEDSGVYFCATYGTKNGELFFGEGSRLTVL.